These 7 T cell receptor beta chains originate from one sample sequenced in a study of T cells after yellow fever vaccination. TCRdb reprocessed the 5' RACE reads with MiXCR, giving one entry per CDR3 protein. The repertoire holds some 400,000 distinct CDR3 sequences, with around 20% as singletons. The specimen was PBMCs, collected before the yellow fever booster vaccination. Every receptor here comes from a man aged 18 to 30 who received the YFV17D yellow fever vaccine.

This clonotype has more than one count but fewer than ten. The chain uses TRBV4-3 and TRBJ2-5; TRBD2 aligns across 9 bases. The CDR3 sequence is 17 residues long. Losses at the gene ends were 4 bases for V and 0 bases for J; bases not matched to a gene: 9. Germline V gives CDR1 LGHNA, CDR2 YSLEER. CDR3 bases: TGCGCCAGCAGCCGAAGTATAGCGGGGGCCTACCAAGAGACCCAGTACTTC. This gives the protein CASSRSIAGAYQETQYF.

This clonotype came up a few times. This chain connects TRBV27 to TRBJ2-6, with 13 bases aligning to TRBD2. V was clipped by 7 bases and J by 2 bases; unmatched bases: 5. Germline V CDR1 and CDR2: MNHEY, SMNVEV (reference sequence). The CDR3 contains 17 residues. The CDR3 reads CASTHGTSGAGANVLTF. Here the CDR3 DNA reads TGTGCCAGCACTCATGGGACTAGCGGGGCTGGGGCCAACGTCCTGACTTTC.

The chain joins TRBV7-2 to TRBJ1-5, with 9 bases matching TRBD1. Per germline, CDR1 SGHTA and CDR2 FQGNSA. This CDR3 region has 14 residues. V was pared by 5 bases and J by 7 bases, with 6 bases of the junction left unmatched. Written as DNA, the CDR3 is TGTGCCAGCAGCCACCGGACAGGGGACCAGCCCCAGCATTTT. Translation gives CASSHRTGDQPQHF.

This sequence joins TRBV9 and TRBJ2-5; possible D gene TRBD2, 7 bases. Germline CDR1 SGDLS, CDR2 YYNGEE. V was clipped by 7 bases and J by 5 bases, with 21 bases between them. CDR3 length equals 15 residues. CDR3 protein: CASGFGGGLWETQYF. The DNA of the CDR3 is TGTGCCAGCGGCTTTGGGGGGGGCCTTTGGGAGACCCAGTACTTC.

The chain employs TRBV5-1 and TRBJ1-1; the match to TRBD1 covers 9 bases. V shed 0 bases, J shed 5 bases, and the junction held 5 bases outside the gene matches. The CDR3 sequence is 15 residues long. CDR1 and CDR2 (germline): SGHRS, YFSETQ. The CDR3 protein is CASSLVGQGLTEAFF. In DNA form, the CDR3 reads TGCGCCAGCAGCTTGGTGGGACAGGGATTGACTGAAGCTTTCTTT.

The rearrangement uses TRBV12-3 or TRBV12-4 and TRBJ2-2, with 7 nucleotides matching TRBD1. The CDR3 consists of 17 residues. V was pared by 6 bases and J by 3 bases, with 13 bases of the junction left unmatched. The CDR3, as DNA: TGTGCCAGCAGCAACCGACCCACAGGGGTCCACACCGGGGAGCTGTTTTTT. This encodes CASSNRPTGVHTGELFF.

This clonotype was counted a few times. The chain couples TRBV4-2 to TRBJ2-1, with 10 bases fitting TRBD2. The V gene's germline CDR1 is LGHNA and CDR2 YNFKEQ. The junction had 12 bases not matched to a gene; V was cut back by 4 bases and J by 0 bases. There are 19 residues in the CDR3. CDR3 amino acids: CASSLDRLAGVASYNEQFF. CDR3 DNA: TGTGCCAGCAGCCTCGACCGGCTAGCGGGGGTAGCCTCCTACAATGAGCAGTTCTTC.